Listed here are 31 T cell receptor beta chains from one sample, sequenced in a study of lymphopenia after photon versus proton radiotherapy. Assay used: immunoSEQ multiplex PCR; TCRdb lists only in-frame clones, some missing. Altogether 160,000 or so clones are present, 75% to 90% being singletons, with the ten largest covering about 4.7%. The sequencing here drew on peripheral blood, taken from a patient treated with photon-based radiotherapy. Receptor source: a man aged 50 to 60 with gastric cancer.

V and J are TRBV18 and TRBJ2-7; the D is unclear. The CDR3 covers 11 residues. V gave up 6 bases and J gave up 2 bases, with 5 bases separating them. CDR1 and CDR2 (germline): KGHSH, LQKENI. The CDR3 DNA sequence: TGTGCCAGCTCCGAGGCCTACGAGCAGTACTTC. Encoded protein: CASSEAYEQYF.

This CDR3 reads CASSIVSSGRGSYNEQFF. Written as DNA, the CDR3 is TGTGCCAGTAGTATAGTATCTAGCGGGAGGGGATCCTACAATGAGCAGTTCTTC. This chain joins TRBV19 and TRBJ2-1, with 12 bases lining up with TRBD2. Germline V gives CDR1 LNHDA, CDR2 SQIVND (reference sequence). The CDR3 has 18 residues. V dropped 1 base and J dropped 1; count of bases not matched to a gene: 5.

V usage is TRBV18 and J usage is TRBJ2-2, with 7 bases fitting TRBD1. Trimming took 4 bases from V and 1 from J; bases not matched to a gene: 3. Germline CDR1 is KGHSH and CDR2 is LQKENI. There are 15 residues in the CDR3. The CDR3 sequence: CASSQRTGNTGELFF. The CDR3 DNA sequence: TGTGCCAGCTCACAACGGACAGGGAACACCGGGGAGCTGTTTTTT.

V gene TRBV6-1 combines with J gene TRBJ2-3; D unclear. This CDR3 has 15 amino acids. The V gene's germline CDR1 is MNHNS and CDR2 SASEGT. V was pared by 6 bases and J by 2 bases, with 15 bases between. CDR3: CASSVRSSPTDTQYF. The CDR3 DNA follows: TGTGCCAGCAGCGTCAGGAGCAGCCCCACAGATACGCAGTATTTT.

The genes are TRBV7-2 and TRBJ2-7, with a weak D call TRBD2 (8 bases). The V gene's germline CDR1 is SGHTA and CDR2 FQGNSA. This CDR3 has 14 residues. V was trimmed by 4 bases and J by 7 bases, leaving 17 bases between them. This chain's CDR3 is CASSSREGAGEQYF. DNA of the CDR3: TGTGCCAGCAGCTCCCGGGAGGGGGCGGGTGAGCAGTACTTC.

The chain combines TRBV27 with TRBJ2-5; weak D call: TRBD2 (6 bases). This CDR3 has 17 residues. V was cut by 0 bases and J by 4 bases, with 18 bases left in between. Per the germline V gene, CDR1 is MNHEY and CDR2 is SMNVEV (reference sequence). The CDR3 protein is CASSLSRVTGVGETQYF. The CDR3, as DNA: TGTGCCAGCAGTTTATCCCGGGTCACGGGAGTGGGAGAGACCCAGTACTTC.

The chain combines TRBV7-6 with TRBJ1-3; perhaps TRBD1 as D (5 bases). Trimming shortened V by 1 base and J by 2 bases, and 12 bases separated the two germline ends. The CDR3 length is 16 residues. Germline V gives CDR1 SGHVS, CDR2 FNYEAQ. CDR3: CASSLEDSVAGNTIYF. Here the CDR3 DNA reads TGTGCCAGCAGCTTAGAAGACAGCGTGGCTGGAAACACCATATATTTT.

The chain combines TRBV28 with TRBJ2-5; D may be TRBD2 (5 bases). The V end lost 6 bases, the J end lost 5 bases, and 19 bases lay between the germline ends. Germline CDR1 MDHEN, CDR2 SYDVKM. CDR3 length: 15 amino acids. Here the CDR3 reads CASSWDSGSVETQYF. The CDR3 DNA reads TGTGCCAGCAGCTGGGATTCGGGGTCTGTGGAGACCCAGTACTTC.

The sample holds a few counts of this clone. J is TRBJ1-5 and V is TRBV19, with TRBD1 as a possible D gene (6 bases). The CDR3 loop spans 13 amino acids. V was pared by 5 bases and J by 2 bases, with 7 bases between. Germline loops: CDR1 LNHDA, CDR2 SQIVND (reference sequence). This CDR3 is CASSRQGNQPQHF. CDR3 coding DNA: TGTGCCAGTAGTCGACAGGGCAATCAGCCCCAGCATTTT.

The J gene is TRBJ1-1, the V gene TRBV7-3; TRBD1 is a possible D gene (5 bases). The V gene lost 0 bases and the J gene lost 5 bases, with 13 bases spanning the gap. Per the germline V gene, CDR1 is SGHTA and CDR2 is FQGTGA. This CDR3 contains 15 residues. Written as DNA, the CDR3 is TGTGCCAGCAGCTTAACCGGGCAGGGTATTACTGAAGCTTTCTTT. Residues: CASSLTGQGITEAFF.

The chain uses TRBV6-1 and TRBJ2-7; 10 positions match TRBD2. The CDR3 extends over 17 amino acids. With 4 bases clipped from V and 4 bases from J, the junction kept 13 bases outside the gene matches. The V gene's germline CDR1 is MNHNS and CDR2 SASEGT. The CDR3 loop reads CASSGSPGLAGAYEQYF. DNA of the CDR3: TGTGCCAGCAGTGGGAGCCCGGGGCTAGCGGGAGCATACGAGCAGTACTTC.

This clone appeared a few times. The V call is TRBV6-1, the J call TRBJ2-7; 8 bases are shared with TRBD1. This CDR3 has 16 amino acids. V gave up 4 bases and J gave up 0 bases; unmatched junction bases: 8. CDR1 is MNHNS and CDR2 is SASEGT in the germline V gene. CDR3 in amino acids: CASSGRRTGISYEQYF. The CDR3, as DNA: TGTGCCAGCAGTGGGCGACGGACAGGGATCTCCTACGAGCAGTACTTC.

CDR3 bases: TGTGCCAGCAGCTTGGAACGGGGGGAAAAACTGTTTTTT. Translated, it gives CASSLERGEKLFF. The gene calls are TRBV7-8 and TRBJ1-4; maybe TRBD1 (5 bases). Trimming took off 3 bases at V and 8 bases at J, with 10 bases between the two ends. The germline CDR1 and CDR2 sequences are SGHVS and FQNEAQ. This CDR3 has 13 residues. Full variable domain (missing parts from reference TRBV7-8 and TRBJ1-4): GAGVSQSPRYKVAKRGQDVALRCDPISGHVSLFWYQQALGQGPEFLTYFQNEAQLDKSGLPSDRFFAERPEGSVSTLKIQRTQQEDSAVYLCASSLERGEKLFFGSGTQLSVL.

The rearrangement links TRBV5-1 to TRBJ2-2, with a possible D match to TRBD2 (6 bases). Germline-derived CDR1 and CDR2 are SGHRS and YFSETQ. V was trimmed by 5 bases and J by 4 bases, leaving 18 bases between them. The CDR3 consists of 16 residues. In nucleotides, the CDR3 is TGCGCCAGCAGTAGTAAGGCGGGGCGAAGCACCGGGGAGCTGTTTTTT. Its protein product is CASSSKAGRSTGELFF.

This sequence joins TRBV2 and TRBJ1-2; unclear D gene. V lost 2 bases, J lost 1 base, and 14 bases lay in between. CDR3 length: 16 residues. In germline, CDR1 is SNHLY, CDR2 FYNNEI. Written as DNA, the CDR3 is TGTGCCAGCAGTGAATTCTCAGGTGTCGGTAACTATGGCTACACCTTC. Translation gives CASSEFSGVGNYGYTF.

The V gene is TRBV18, the J gene TRBJ1-1; no clear D. CDR1 KGHSH and CDR2 LQKENI come from the germline V gene. Trimming took 3 bases from V and 2 from J, leaving 10 bases between them. This CDR3 is 14 amino acids long. The CDR3 DNA follows: TGTGCCAGCTCACCGAACAGCAGAAACACTGAAGCTTTCTTT. This gives the protein CASSPNSRNTEAFF.

The J gene is TRBJ1-1, the V gene TRBV7-2; no firm D call. CDR1 and CDR2 (germline): SGHTA, FQGNSA. The V end was cut by 5 bases, the J end by 4 bases, with 14 bases between. This CDR3 has 14 residues. CDR3 protein: CASSLDYRFTEAFF. In DNA, the CDR3 is TGTGCCAGCAGCCTAGACTACCGGTTCACTGAAGCTTTCTTT.

The chain employs TRBV5-1 and TRBJ2-7, with a tentative D call TRBD1 (5 bases). This CDR3 is 14 amino acids long. V lost 0 bases to trimming and J lost 5 bases, with 12 bases between them. CDR1 SGHRS and CDR2 YFSETQ come from the germline V gene. CDR3 residues: CASSLVPGKDEQYF. The CDR3 nucleotides are TGCGCCAGCAGCTTGGTTCCAGGGAAGGACGAGCAGTACTTC.

This rearrangement joins TRBV7-2 to TRBJ2-3; 16 bases line up with TRBD2. The CDR3 runs 16 residues. The V gene end was trimmed by 4 bases and the J gene end by 3 bases; junction bases not matched to a gene: 1. The V gene's germline CDR1 is SGHTA and CDR2 FQGNSA. The CDR3 DNA reads as TGTGCCAGCAGCTGGGGACTAGCGGGAGGGACAGATACGCAGTATTTT. Translated, it gives CASSWGLAGGTDTQYF.

The chain joins TRBV5-1 to TRBJ1-3; weak D call: TRBD1 (6 bases). V was cut by 0 bases and J by 8 bases, with 18 bases left in between. The CDR3 extends over 16 amino acids. Looked up from germline, CDR1 is SGHRS and CDR2 is YFSETQ. The CDR3 nucleotides read TGCGCCAGCAGCTTGGCCAACCAGGGGCCGGGGGACACCATATATTTT. Translation gives CASSLANQGPGDTIYF. The full variable domain, with the rest looked up from reference TRBV5-1 and TRBJ1-3, is KAGVTQTPRYLIKTRGQQVTLSCSPISGHRSVSWYQQTPGQGLQFLFEYFSETQRNKGNFPGRFSGRQFSNSRSEMNVSTLELGDSALYLCASSLANQGPGDTIYFGEGSWLTVV.

J is TRBJ1-5 and V is TRBV6-5; TRBD1 matches 8 bases. The V gene end was trimmed by 6 bases and the J gene end by 4 bases; junction bases not matched to a gene: 2. The CDR3 spans 13 residues. Germline CDR1 and CDR2: MNHEY and SVGAGI. Here the CDR3 reads CASSRQGNQPQHF. CDR3 nucleotides: TGTGCCAGCAGCCGACAGGGGAATCAGCCCCAGCATTTT.

Turning to this clone: Compared with germline, one end of the junction differs, possibly owing to a read error. The chain joins TRBV30 to TRBJ2-2; 8 bases line up with TRBD1. CDR3 size: 15 residues. The germline V gene has CDR1 GTSNPN and CDR2 SVGIG (reference sequence). CDR3 in amino acids: CAWSRQGLNAGELFF. For the CDR3, the DNA is TGTGCCTGGAGTCGACAGGGGCTGAACGCCGGGGAGCTGTTTTTT.

This clone was detected only once. The chain links TRBV27 to TRBJ2-5, with D tentatively TRBD1 (6 bases). The CDR3 has 15 residues. Germline CDR1 is MNHEY and CDR2 is SMNVEV (reference sequence). V gave up 4 bases and J gave up 3 bases, with 15 bases separating them. The CDR3 sequence: CASSSLGKGEETQYF. CDR3 bases: TGTGCCAGCAGTTCACTCGGGAAGGGGGAAGAGACCCAGTACTTC.

The V gene is TRBV5-6, the J gene TRBJ2-1, with TRBD2 identical over 8 bases. Germline V gene data show CDR1 as SGHDT and CDR2 as YYEEEE. The CDR3 has 13 residues. J lost 8 bases, V lost 4 bases, and 5 bases had no gene match. The CDR3 coding sequence is TGTGCCAGCAGCCCAGGGACTAGACATGAGCAGTTCTTC. Translation: CASSPGTRHEQFF.

V usage is TRBV5-8 and J usage is TRBJ2-7, with TRBD1 matching over 7 bases. The ends lost 2 bases at V and 1 base at J; junction bases unmatched: 9. The CDR3 is made up of 16 amino acids. Germline CDR1 reads SGHTS; CDR2 reads YDEGEE. DNA of the CDR3: TGTGCCAGCAGCTTAGCCGCGACAGGGAGATCCTACGAGCAGTACTTC. This gives the protein CASSLAATGRSYEQYF.

The J gene is TRBJ2-1, the V gene TRBV4-1; 9 nucleotides line up with TRBD2. From germline, CDR1 is MGHRA and CDR2 YSYEKL. The V segment lost 4 bases and the J segment 2 bases; nucleotides outside the gene matches: 24. The CDR3 extends over 22 amino acids. CDR3 protein: CASSPLFVSGSKIGVAYNEQFF. The CDR3 nucleotides read TGCGCCAGCAGCCCCTTGTTTGTTAGCGGGAGTAAGATCGGTGTGGCCTACAATGAGCAGTTCTTC.

V is TRBV29-1 and J is TRBJ1-2, with 7 bases matching TRBD1. Per the germline V gene, CDR1 is SQVTM and CDR2 is ANQGSEA. The CDR3 is 14 amino acids. Trimming at V came to 2 bases and at J to 13 bases, leaving 16 bases not matched to a gene. The CDR3 nucleotides read TGCAGCGTTGAATGGTTACAGGGGAGAGGCCTTCTCACCTTC. Translated, it gives CSVEWLQGRGLLTF.

This chain links TRBV9 with TRBJ2-3; TRBD2 aligns across 9 bases. J gave up 4 bases and V 0 bases, and 9 bases lay outside the gene matches. The CDR3 extends over 17 amino acids. Germline CDR1 SGDLS, CDR2 YYNGEE. CDR3 loop: CASSVGGIAGAADTQYF. CDR3 sequence (DNA): TGTGCCAGCAGCGTAGGTGGGATAGCGGGAGCCGCAGATACGCAGTATTTT. The full variable domain, in which reference TRBV9 and TRBJ2-3 provide the parts outside the CDR3, is DSGVTQTPKHLITATGQRVTLRCSPRSGDLSVYWYQQSLDQGLQFLIQYYNGEERAKGNILERFSAQQFPDLHSELNLSSLELGDSALYFCASSVGGIAGAADTQYFGPGTRLTVL.

This chain links TRBV6-6 with TRBJ1-5, with 7 nucleotides matching TRBD1. Germline CDR1 MNHNY, CDR2 SVGAGI (reference sequence). CDR3 length: 15 residues. J was trimmed by 5 bases and V by 5 bases; bases with no gene match: 9. CDR3 bases: TGTGCCAGCAGTAAGAGGGGACAGCCCCATCAGCCCCAGCATTTT. Its translation: CASSKRGQPHQPQHF.

The chain couples TRBV11-2 to TRBJ1-2; D perhaps matches TRBD1 (5 bases). CDR1 is SGHAT and CDR2 is FQNNGV in the germline V gene. This CDR3 is built from 15 residues. V lost 0 bases and J lost 4, with 12 bases in between. The CDR3 DNA reads as TGTGCCAGCAGCTTAGATCGGGGCTTGGGCTATGGCTACACCTTC. The encoded protein is CASSLDRGLGYGYTF.

The chain couples TRBV4-2 to TRBJ1-1, with D perhaps TRBD1 (6 bases). V dropped 4 bases and J dropped 0 bases, with 12 bases sitting between them. The CDR3 totals 15 residues. The V gene's germline CDR1 is LGHNA and CDR2 YNFKEQ. This chain's CDR3 is CASSLGTPMNTEAFF. The CDR3 region has the DNA TGTGCCAGCAGCCTTGGGACACCGATGAACACTGAAGCTTTCTTT.